Below are 28 T cell receptor beta chains sequenced from a single sample in a study of CD4+ T cells in melanoma. Sequenced by immunoSEQ multiplex PCR; TCRdb stores in-frame clones only, minus some. The data show about 9,600 clones, 73% seen once. The sample taken for sequencing was cells from a culture (not recorded whether cultured in vitro). Receptors were obtained from a human donor with melanoma.

J is TRBJ2-3 and V is TRBV4-2; D possibly corresponds to TRBD2 (6 bases). The germline gives CDR1 LGHNA, CDR2 YNFKEQ. The CDR3 is made up of 17 amino acids. V shed 5 bases and J shed 0 bases, with 18 bases lying between them. CDR3 nucleotide sequence: TGTGCCAGCAGCTCGGGTGGGCGGGGCCTAAGCACAGATACGCAGTATTTT. This translates into CASSSGGRGLSTDTQYF.

The chain carries TRBV5-5 and TRBJ2-7; D possibly corresponds to TRBD2 (5 bases). This CDR3 spans 15 amino acids. The V gene lost 4 bases and the J gene lost 0 bases, with 14 bases spanning the gap. CDR1 is SGHKS, CDR2 YYEKEE, per germline (reference sequence). The CDR3 nucleotides are TGTGCCAGCAGCGGGCCCGGGGTCTACTCCTACGAGCAGTACTTC. Translation gives CASSGPGVYSYEQYF.

This rearrangement joins TRBV27 to TRBJ2-1; 11 bases fit TRBD2. Germline values: CDR1 MNHEY, CDR2 SMNVEV (reference sequence). The V gene end was trimmed by 0 bases and the J gene end by 10 bases; junction bases not matched to a gene: 8. This CDR3 has 16 residues. This CDR3 is CASSLSRLAGNGEQFF. CDR3 in DNA: TGTGCCAGCAGTTTATCAAGACTAGCGGGGAACGGAGAGCAGTTCTTC.

The chain joins TRBV12-3 or TRBV12-4 to TRBJ1-2; a possible D gene is TRBD1 (5 bases). V was clipped by 6 bases and J by 3 bases, with 11 bases between them. The CDR3 totals 13 residues. DNA of the CDR3: TGTGCCAGCAGAAAAGGGGTCGACTATGGCTACACCTTC. Translation: CASRKGVDYGYTF.

The chain combines TRBV4-1 with TRBJ2-1, with D perhaps matching TRBD2 (5 bases). The CDR3 runs 17 residues. Trimming shortened V by 1 base and J by 7 bases, and 20 bases separated the two germline ends. Germline loops: CDR1 MGHRA, CDR2 YSYEKL. The CDR3 sequence: CASSQGGVYLTSNEQFF. The CDR3 DNA reads as TGCGCCAGCAGCCAAGGGGGAGTTTACCTCACTTCGAATGAGCAGTTCTTC.

The chain joins TRBV5-1 to TRBJ1-2; D uncertain. The CDR3 covers 13 residues. The germline V gene has CDR1 SGHRS and CDR2 YFSETQ. With 0 bases removed from V and 3 bases from J, the gap between germline ends came to 6 bases. This CDR3 is CASSLGQDYGYTF. DNA of the CDR3: TGCGCCAGCAGCTTGGGCCAGGACTATGGCTACACCTTC.

The genes are TRBV3-1 (or the pseudogene TRBV3-2) and TRBJ2-1, with a tentative D call TRBD2 (5 bases). The CDR3 covers 18 residues. From germline, CDR1 is LGHDT and CDR2 YNNKEL (reference sequence). V gave up 0 bases and J gave up 0 bases, with 15 bases separating them. The CDR3, as DNA: TGTGCCAGCAGCCAAGATGGGAGCTGGGTAAGCTCCTACAATGAGCAGTTCTTC. This sequence encodes CASSQDGSWVSSYNEQFF.

The chain uses TRBV7-6 and TRBJ1-1; the D is unclear. The ends were cut back, 5 bases at V and 1 base at J, with 14 bases in the middle. CDR3 size: 15 residues. The germline V gene encodes CDR1 SGHVS and CDR2 FNYEAQ. The CDR3 nucleotides read TGTGCCAGCAGCCGCGCTTGGGTTAAGAACACTGAAGCTTTCTTT. Translated: CASSRAWVKNTEAFF.

The chain joins TRBV5-1 to TRBJ1-2; no definite D call. V lost 1 base and J lost 2, with 21 bases in between. The CDR3 length is 18 residues. The germline V gene has CDR1 SGHRS and CDR2 YFSETQ. The CDR3 loop is CASSLQPTAGTGNYGYTF. CDR3 in DNA: TGCGCCAGCAGCTTGCAACCCACCGCAGGAACTGGAAACTATGGCTACACCTTC. The variable domain in full, with the rest retrieved from reference TRBV5-1 and TRBJ1-2, is KAGVTQTPRYLIKTRGQQVTLSCSPISGHRSVSWYQQTPGQGLQFLFEYFSETQRNKGNFPGRFSGRQFSNSRSEMNVSTLELGDSALYLCASSLQPTAGTGNYGYTFGSGTRLTVV.

This clone showed up just a few times. The gene calls are TRBV2 and TRBJ1-1; D call uncertain. The CDR3 is 13 amino acids. V was cut by 6 bases and J by 2 bases, with 10 bases left in between. From germline, CDR1 is SNHLY and CDR2 FYNNEI. The DNA for the CDR3 is TGTGCCAGCAGCGTGGAGCTTAACACTGAAGCTTTCTTT. This sequence encodes CASSVELNTEAFF.

The V gene is TRBV7-9, the J gene TRBJ1-2; 9 positions match TRBD1. The ends lost 6 bases at V and 8 bases at J; junction bases unmatched: 10. CDR1 and CDR2 from the germline V gene are SEHNR and FQNEAQ (reference sequence). The CDR3 consists of 14 residues. DNA of the CDR3: TGTGCCAGCAGTTTCGGGACAGGGCTTTTAGGCTACACCTTC. Encoded protein: CASSFGTGLLGYTF.

V usage is TRBV5-4 and J usage is TRBJ2-5; TRBD1 might be the D (5 bases). CDR3 length: 14 residues. V lost 0 bases and J 1 base, leaving 7 bases between the germline ends. CDR1 and CDR2 from the germline V gene are SGHNT and YYREEE (reference sequence). CDR3 residues: CASSLAGRQETQYF. The DNA for the CDR3 is TGTGCCAGCAGCTTGGCAGGGCGCCAAGAGACCCAGTACTTC.

The chain couples TRBV2 to TRBJ2-2; D is uncertain. CDR1 and CDR2 from the germline V gene are SNHLY and FYNNEI. Deletions cut 4 bases from V and 5 bases from J, with 8 bases between. The CDR3 extends over 13 amino acids. The CDR3 reads CASSVMETGELFF. The CDR3 DNA follows: TGTGCCAGCAGTGTAATGGAAACCGGGGAGCTGTTTTTT.

The rearrangement joins TRBV14 to TRBJ2-7; D possibly matches TRBD1 or TRBD2 (5 bases each). Germline V gene sequence: CDR1 SGHDN, CDR2 FVKESK. V gave up 4 bases and J gave up 2 bases, with 18 bases separating them. CDR3 length equals 16 residues. The CDR3 loop is CASSRWGWIVAYEQYF. DNA for the CDR3: TGTGCCAGCAGCCGATGGGGGTGGATAGTTGCCTACGAGCAGTACTTC.

The V and J genes are TRBV25-1 and TRBJ2-3; TRBD1 or TRBD2 may be the D gene (5 bases each). CDR3 length equals 16 residues. The ends were cut back, 4 bases at V and 1 base at J, with 15 bases in the middle. Per the germline V gene, CDR1 is MGHDK and CDR2 is SYGVNS. The CDR3 sequence is CASSAGWQGGTDTQYF. The CDR3 nucleotides read TGTGCCAGCAGTGCCGGGTGGCAGGGAGGCACAGATACGCAGTATTTT. Drawing the rest from reference TRBV25-1 and TRBJ2-3, the complete variable domain is EADIYQTPRYLVIGTGKKITLECSQTMGHDKMYWYQQDPGMELHLIHYSYGVNSTEKGDLSSESTVSRIRTEHFPLTLESARPSHTSQYLCASSAGWQGGTDTQYFGPGTRLTVL.

This sequence joins TRBV19 and TRBJ1-4, with 8 bases matching TRBD1. The CDR3 totals 14 residues. The trim removed 7 bases at V and 5 bases at J, leaving 6 bases unmatched. Germline V CDR1 and CDR2: LNHDA, SQIVND (reference sequence). CDR3 DNA sequence: TGTGCCAGTAAAACGGGACAGGTCAATGAAAAACTGTTTTTT. It specifies CASKTGQVNEKLFF.

This clone is medium-sized (0.01 to 0.1%). The chain recombines TRBV6-5 with TRBJ2-5; D remains unclear. V was shortened by 9 bases and J by 2 bases, with 13 bases between the two germline ends. Germline assignment: CDR1 MNHEY and CDR2 SVGAGI. The CDR3 loop spans 13 amino acids. Here the CDR3 reads CASTARGQETQYF. Here the CDR3 DNA reads TGTGCCAGTACAGCCCGTGGGCAAGAGACCCAGTACTTC.

For the CDR3, the DNA is TGTGCCAGCAGCTTAGACCGAGTTTCTGGAAACACCATATATTTT. Translated, it gives CASSLDRVSGNTIYF. The V gene is TRBV6-2 or TRBV6-3, the J gene TRBJ1-3; D uncertain. CDR3 length equals 15 residues. Trimming cost V 6 bases and J 1 base, with 13 bases left between them. The germline CDR1 and CDR2 sequences are MNHEY and SVGEGT.

The rearrangement uses TRBV4-2 and TRBJ2-7; 9 bases are a match to TRBD2. Trimming at V came to 4 bases and at J to 0 bases, leaving 7 bases not matched to a gene. The CDR3 totals 16 residues. Germline loops: CDR1 LGHNA, CDR2 YNFKEQ. The CDR3 loop is CASSRNSGGNSYEQYF. CDR3 nucleotides: TGTGCCAGCAGCCGAAATAGCGGGGGCAACTCCTACGAGCAGTACTTC.

The sample holds a few counts of this clone. The J gene is TRBJ1-2, the V gene TRBV10-1; D not resolved. Germline CDR1 WNHNN, CDR2 SYGVQD (reference sequence). The CDR3 length is 15 residues. With 2 bases removed from V and 8 bases from J, the gap between germline ends came to 18 bases. The chain's CDR3 is CASSERRRPRDGYTF. CDR3 sequence (DNA): TGCGCCAGCAGTGAGCGACGACGGCCCCGTGACGGCTACACCTTC.

V is TRBV12-3 or TRBV12-4 and J is TRBJ1-1; a possible D gene is TRBD1 (5 bases). Trimming took 3 bases from V and 10 from J, leaving 15 bases between them. This CDR3 is 13 amino acids long. CDR3 DNA: TGTGCCAGCAGTTTTACGGGGGGTGTGGTAGCTTTCTTT. Protein sequence: CASSFTGGVVAFF.

The V and J genes are TRBV7-6 and TRBJ2-1; 7 bases align to TRBD2. The CDR3 sequence is 17 residues long. Germline V gene lookup returns CDR1 SGHVS and CDR2 FNYEAQ. The V and J ends lost 5 bases and 3 bases, in that order; junction bases with no gene match: 13. CDR3: CASSPEPQAGLYNEQFF. The DNA of the CDR3 is TGTGCCAGCAGCCCGGAGCCCCAAGCGGGACTCTACAATGAGCAGTTCTTC.

A few counts support this clone. The gene calls are TRBV7-8 and TRBJ2-7; D is unclear. Germline V gene data show CDR1 as SGHVS and CDR2 as FQNEAQ. The ends were cut back, 2 bases at V and 2 bases at J, with 16 bases in the middle. The CDR3 is made up of 16 amino acids. CDR3 nucleotide sequence: TGTGCCAGCAGCTTATTCGGTCGAACGATACCCTACGAGCAGTACTTC. Protein: CASSLFGRTIPYEQYF.

The chain carries TRBV7-9 and TRBJ1-1, with 8 bases identical to TRBD1. V lost 6 bases and J lost 4; bases outside the gene matches: 10. In germline, CDR1 is SEHNR, CDR2 FQNEAQ (reference sequence). The CDR3 runs 15 residues. The CDR3, as DNA: TGTGCCAGCAGGTTTACAGGGGGGAAGGCCACTGAAGCTTTCTTT. It encodes CASRFTGGKATEAFF.

The chain employs TRBV15 and TRBJ2-3; 7 positions match TRBD1. Per the germline V gene, CDR1 is LNHNV and CDR2 is YYDKDF (reference sequence). The CDR3 is 13 residues long. The junction had 6 bases not matched to a gene; V was cut back by 10 bases and J by 2 bases. The CDR3 sequence: CAIRQGNTDTQYF. Here the CDR3 DNA reads TGTGCCATCAGACAGGGTAACACAGATACGCAGTATTTT.

The rearrangement uses TRBV4-1 and TRBJ2-5, with D tentatively TRBD2 (5 bases). CDR3 length: 14 amino acids. V was shortened by 3 bases and J by 7 bases, with 15 bases between the two germline ends. Germline V gives CDR1 MGHRA, CDR2 YSYEKL. CDR3 residues: CASSHRPAEGTQYF. The CDR3 coding sequence is TGCGCCAGCAGCCATCGGCCGGCTGAGGGGACCCAGTACTTC.

This clone was recorded once. The rearrangement uses TRBV10-3 and TRBJ1-2; a weak D match, TRBD1 (5 bases). The germline V gene has CDR1 ENHRY and CDR2 SYGVKD. Trimming removed 4 bases at V and 6 bases at J, with 15 bases between. The CDR3 is made up of 14 amino acids. The CDR3 sequence: CAISVPGVGDGYTF. The DNA for the CDR3 is TGTGCCATCAGTGTACCGGGGGTAGGAGATGGCTACACCTTC.

The table lists this clone with a count of one. V is TRBV6-5 and J is TRBJ1-1, with D tentatively TRBD1 (6 bases). Trimming left V 5 bases short and J 5 bases short, with 15 bases between. Germline V gives CDR1 MNHEY, CDR2 SVGAGI. The CDR3 extends over 14 amino acids. The CDR3 sequence is CASSPLGGGTEAFF. DNA of the CDR3: TGTGCCAGCAGTCCTCTGGGGGGCGGGACTGAAGCTTTCTTT.